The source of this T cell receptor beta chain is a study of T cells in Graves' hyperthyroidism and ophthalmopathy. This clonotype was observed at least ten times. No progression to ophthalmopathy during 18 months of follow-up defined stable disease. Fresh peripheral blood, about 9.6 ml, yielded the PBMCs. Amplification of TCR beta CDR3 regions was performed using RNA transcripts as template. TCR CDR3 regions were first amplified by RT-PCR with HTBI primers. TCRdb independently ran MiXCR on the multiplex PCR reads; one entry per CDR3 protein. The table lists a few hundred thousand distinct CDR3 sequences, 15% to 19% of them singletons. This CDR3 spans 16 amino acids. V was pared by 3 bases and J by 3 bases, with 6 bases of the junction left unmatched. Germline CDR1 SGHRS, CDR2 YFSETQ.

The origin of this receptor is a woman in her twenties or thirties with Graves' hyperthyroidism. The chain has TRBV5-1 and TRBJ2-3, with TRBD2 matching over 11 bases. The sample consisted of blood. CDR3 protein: CASSSGLAVVTDTQYF. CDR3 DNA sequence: TGCGCCAGCAGCTCGGGACTAGCGGTAGTAACAGATACGCAGTATTTT.